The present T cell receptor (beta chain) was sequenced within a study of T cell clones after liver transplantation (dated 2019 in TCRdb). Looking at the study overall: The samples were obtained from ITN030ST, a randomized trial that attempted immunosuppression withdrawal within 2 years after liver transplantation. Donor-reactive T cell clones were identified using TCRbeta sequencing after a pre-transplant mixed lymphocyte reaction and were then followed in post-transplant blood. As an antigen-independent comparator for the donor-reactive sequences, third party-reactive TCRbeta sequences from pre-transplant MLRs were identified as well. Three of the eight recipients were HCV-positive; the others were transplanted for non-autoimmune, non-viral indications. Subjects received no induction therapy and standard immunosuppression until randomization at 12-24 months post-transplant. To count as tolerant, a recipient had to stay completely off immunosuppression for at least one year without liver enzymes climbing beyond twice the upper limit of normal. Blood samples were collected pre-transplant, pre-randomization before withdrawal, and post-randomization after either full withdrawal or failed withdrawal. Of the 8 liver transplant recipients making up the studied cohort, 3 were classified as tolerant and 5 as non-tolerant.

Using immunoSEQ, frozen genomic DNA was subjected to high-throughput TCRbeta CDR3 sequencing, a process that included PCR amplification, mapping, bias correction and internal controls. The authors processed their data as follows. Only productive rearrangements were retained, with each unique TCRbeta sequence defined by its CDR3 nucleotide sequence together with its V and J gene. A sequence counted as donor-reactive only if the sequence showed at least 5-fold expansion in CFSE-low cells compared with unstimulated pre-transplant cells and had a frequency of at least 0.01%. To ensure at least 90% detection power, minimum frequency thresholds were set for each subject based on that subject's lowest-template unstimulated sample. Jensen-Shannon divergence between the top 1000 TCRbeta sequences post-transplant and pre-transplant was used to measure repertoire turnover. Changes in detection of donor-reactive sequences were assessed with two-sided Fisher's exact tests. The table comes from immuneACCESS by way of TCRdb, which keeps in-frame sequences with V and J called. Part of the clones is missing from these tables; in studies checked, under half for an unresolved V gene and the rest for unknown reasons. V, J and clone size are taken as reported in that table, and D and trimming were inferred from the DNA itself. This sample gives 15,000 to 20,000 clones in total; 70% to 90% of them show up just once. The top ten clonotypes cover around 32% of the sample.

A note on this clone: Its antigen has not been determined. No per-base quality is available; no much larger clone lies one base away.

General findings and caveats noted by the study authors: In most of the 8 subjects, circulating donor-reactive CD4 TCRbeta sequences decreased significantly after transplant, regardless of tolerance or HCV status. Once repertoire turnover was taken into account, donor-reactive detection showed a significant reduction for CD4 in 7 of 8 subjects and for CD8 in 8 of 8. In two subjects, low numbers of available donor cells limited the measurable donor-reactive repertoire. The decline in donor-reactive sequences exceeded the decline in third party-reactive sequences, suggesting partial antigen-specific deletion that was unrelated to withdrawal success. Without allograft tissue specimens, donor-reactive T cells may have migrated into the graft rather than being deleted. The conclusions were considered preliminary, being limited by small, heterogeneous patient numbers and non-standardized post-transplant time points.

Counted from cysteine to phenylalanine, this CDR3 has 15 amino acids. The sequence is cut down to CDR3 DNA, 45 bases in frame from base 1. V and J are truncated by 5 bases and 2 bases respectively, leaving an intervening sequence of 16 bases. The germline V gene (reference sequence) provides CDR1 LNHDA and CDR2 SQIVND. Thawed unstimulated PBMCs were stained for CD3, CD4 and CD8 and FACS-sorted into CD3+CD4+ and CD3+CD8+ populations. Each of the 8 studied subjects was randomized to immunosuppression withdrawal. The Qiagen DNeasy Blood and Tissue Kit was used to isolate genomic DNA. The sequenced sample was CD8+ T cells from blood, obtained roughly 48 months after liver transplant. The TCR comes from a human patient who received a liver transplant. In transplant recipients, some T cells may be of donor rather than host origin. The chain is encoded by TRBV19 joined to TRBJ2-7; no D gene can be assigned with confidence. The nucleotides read TGTGCCAGTAGTGAAAGTGGTCGATCGCCCTACGAGCAGTACTTC. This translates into CASSESGRSPYEQYF.